This T cell receptor (beta chain) was retrieved from a study of CD8+ T cells in alopecia areata. Study-level information: A 6-month period off drug followed tofacitinib, which lasted 6 to 18 months.

V shed 2 bases and J shed 5 bases, with 8 bases lying between them. The CDR3 spans 13 residues. CDR1 KGHSH and CDR2 LQKENI come from the germline V gene. Described treatment: oral pan-JAK inhibitor, 5-10 mg twice daily. Broader study findings: A large proportion of expanded lesional clones were detected persisting in scalp and blood during tofacitinib. Researchers report lesional scalp, most notably alopecia totalis/universalis, outstripped normal scalp in clonality.

Details on this clone: Its specificity is not known.

RNA was isolated and reverse transcribed to cDNA, the sequencing template. Assay: immunoSEQ multiplex PCR; the TCRdb copy retains only in-frame clones and omits some. Among approximately 210,000 clones, 43% were seen once, and the ten largest hold over 2.5%. Specimen: CD4+ T cells sorted from blood, collected at approximately week 39, from a patient treated with tofacitinib. The chain has TRBV18 and TRBJ2-3, with D unclear. This TCR came from a human donor with alopecia areata. Here the CDR3 reads CASSPDLGDTQYF. The CDR3 DNA follows: TGTGCCAGCTCACCAGACTTGGGAGATACGCAGTATTTT.